The 23 T cell receptor beta chains in this list originate from one sample, sequenced in a study of CD8 T cells in ankylosing spondylitis. TCRdb re-called the 5' RACE reads through MiXCR, storing one row per CDR3 protein. Among fewer than 350,000 distinct CDR3 sequences listed, 9.5% to 13% were seen once. Sequencing was done on a sample of blood, either unsorted or a sorted T cell fraction (not recorded which). These receptor sequences come from a female donor with ankylosing spondylitis or in good health (not recorded which).

The chain links TRBV7-9 to TRBJ1-2, with 9 bases matching TRBD1. V shed 5 bases, J shed 7 bases, and the junction held 11 bases outside the gene matches. Germline V gene lookup returns CDR1 SEHNR and CDR2 FQNEAQ (reference sequence). The CDR3 totals 15 residues. CDR3 in amino acids: CASSPDGTGWSGYTF. CDR3 bases: TGTGCCAGCAGCCCCGACGGGACAGGGTGGAGTGGCTACACCTTC.

At least ten counts were recorded for this clonotype. V usage is TRBV18 and J usage is TRBJ2-7; TRBD2 matches 7 bases. In germline, CDR1 is KGHSH, CDR2 LQKENI. CDR3 size: 15 residues. The V segment lost 2 bases and the J segment 0 bases; nucleotides outside the gene matches: 4. The DNA of the CDR3 is TGTGCCAGCTCACCATCGGGGGGAGTCTCCTACGAGCAGTACTTC. It yields the protein CASSPSGGVSYEQYF. Full variable domain (rest looked up from reference TRBV18 and TRBJ2-7): NAGVMQNPRHLVRRRGQEARLRCSPMKGHSHVYWYRQLPEEGLKFMVYLQKENIIDESGMPKERFSAEFPKEGPSILRIQQVVRGDSAAYFCASSPSGGVSYEQYFGPGTRLTVT.

This clonotype was observed many times. The rearrangement joins TRBV5-1 to TRBJ2-1; 8 bases map to TRBD1. Germline-derived CDR1 and CDR2 are SGHRS and YFSETQ. The CDR3 has 14 amino acids. After removal of 5 bases from V and 5 bases from J, the junction contained 6 bases not matched to a gene. The CDR3 region has the DNA TGCGCCAGCAGTTTCAGGGGGCAGGACAATGAGCAGTTCTTC. It codes for CASSFRGQDNEQFF.

This clonotype was counted between two and nine times. V is TRBV6-5 and J is TRBJ1-6, with D hard to call. The V gene's germline CDR1 is MNHEY and CDR2 SVGAGI. This CDR3 region has 12 residues. With 6 bases removed from V and 14 bases from J, the gap between germline ends came to 14 bases. DNA for the CDR3: TGTGCCAGCAGCAGACTGTCGGGCTCCCTCCACTTT. Translated: CASSRLSGSLHF.

This clonotype has a count of ten or more. J is TRBJ2-1 and V is TRBV20-1; D is perhaps TRBD2 (6 bases). The length of the CDR3 is 16 residues. CDR1 is DFQATT, CDR2 SNEGSKA, per germline (reference sequence). V was cut by 0 bases and J by 8 bases, with 20 bases left in between. CDR3 in DNA: TGCAGTGCTAGAGATCCCGGGAGAGGATGGTCCGATGAGCAGTTCTTC. Translated: CSARDPGRGWSDEQFF.

The table lists this clonotype with many counts. The J gene is TRBJ2-1, the V gene TRBV27, with D unresolved. Germline V gene sequence: CDR1 MNHEY, CDR2 SMNVEV (reference sequence). The CDR3 has 12 residues. Trimming left V 9 bases short and J 0 bases short, with 6 bases between. CDR3 coding DNA: TGTGCCAGAAAAAGCTCCTACAATGAGCAGTTCTTC. It codes for CARKSSYNEQFF.

The table lists this clonotype with many counts. The rearrangement links TRBV10-3 to TRBJ1-1, with a tentative D call TRBD1 (5 bases). Looked up from germline, CDR1 is ENHRY and CDR2 is SYGVKD. The CDR3 is made up of 12 amino acids. The V end lost 10 bases, the J end lost 1 base, and 10 bases lay between the germline ends. CDR3 protein: CASTTGNTEAFF. As DNA, the CDR3 is TGTGCCAGCACCACAGGGAACACTGAAGCTTTCTTT.

This clonotype appeared many times. The rearrangement uses TRBV25-1 and TRBJ1-2; a weak D match, TRBD1 (6 bases). V was pared by 7 bases and J by 4 bases, with 19 bases between. The germline V gene encodes CDR1 MGHDK and CDR2 SYGVNS. This CDR3 is built from 15 residues. CDR3 nucleotide sequence: TGTGCCAGCAAGGGGGAGGCAGGGCTGATCTATGGCTACACCTTC. It translates to CASKGEAGLIYGYTF.

This clonotype turned up a few times. The chain is built from TRBV7-9 and TRBJ1-2; D not resolved. The CDR3 totals 13 residues. Germline loops: CDR1 SEHNR, CDR2 FQNEAQ (reference sequence). The V and J ends lost 3 bases and 7 bases respectively, with 12 bases between them. The CDR3 sequence: CASSFEGEGGYTF. The CDR3, as DNA: TGTGCCAGCAGCTTCGAGGGAGAAGGTGGCTACACCTTC. Together with reference TRBV7-9 and TRBJ1-2, the CDR3 gives the full variable domain: DTGVSQNPRHKITKRGQNVTFRCDPISEHNRLYWYRQTLGQGPEFLTYFQNEAQLEKSRLLSDRFSAERPKGSFSTLEIQRTEQGDSAMYLCASSFEGEGGYTFGSGTRLTVV.

This clonotype came up many times. The genes are TRBV18 and TRBJ1-5, with TRBD1 matching over 9 bases. Germline V CDR1 and CDR2: KGHSH, LQKENI. With 3 bases clipped from V and 4 bases from J, the junction kept 4 bases outside the gene matches. The CDR3 spans 15 residues. The CDR3 sequence: CASSPGTGWNQPQHF. The CDR3 DNA reads as TGTGCCAGCTCACCCGGGACAGGGTGGAATCAGCCCCAGCATTTT.

This clonotype was seen only a few times. CDR3 sequence (DNA): TGTGCCAGCAGCTCGGGACAGGTAGAGACCCAGTACTTC. This gives the protein CASSSGQVETQYF. The chain links TRBV7-9 to TRBJ2-5; the match to TRBD1 covers 8 bases. The CDR3 has 13 amino acids. Germline V gene data show CDR1 as SEHNR and CDR2 as FQNEAQ (reference sequence). V gave up 4 bases and J gave up 4 bases; unmatched junction bases: 2.

This chain connects TRBV11-2 to TRBJ2-3; 14 positions agree with TRBD2. Germline assignment: CDR1 SGHAT and CDR2 FQNNGV. The trim removed 7 bases at V and 4 bases at J, leaving 16 bases unmatched. CDR3 size: 19 residues. The CDR3 sequence: CASNEGTSGRSADSDTQYF. The CDR3 region has the DNA TGTGCCAGCAACGAAGGGACTAGCGGGAGATCCGCTGACTCAGATACGCAGTATTTT.

This clonotype was counted many times. The genes are TRBV7-2 and TRBJ2-7; 7 nucleotides align to TRBD1. This CDR3 has 15 residues. The ends lost 4 bases at V and 2 bases at J; junction bases unmatched: 8. The germline CDR1 and CDR2 sequences are SGHTA and FQGNSA. The CDR3 spells CASSSIGGQPYEQYF. CDR3 DNA: TGTGCCAGCAGCTCCATTGGGGGACAGCCCTACGAGCAGTACTTC.

This clonotype was detected many times. The gene calls are TRBV27 and TRBJ2-7; no clear D gene. The CDR3 runs to 13 residues. Trimming took off 8 bases at V and 2 bases at J, with 13 bases between the two ends. Germline V gene sequence: CDR1 MNHEY, CDR2 SMNVEV (reference sequence). Here the CDR3 DNA reads TGTGCCAGCGGGCGGCGAACCACCTACGAGCAGTACTTC. Translated: CASGRRTTYEQYF.

The CDR3 protein is CASSEMALAGEQYF. In DNA form, the CDR3 reads TGTGCCAGCAGTGAAATGGCGCTAGCGGGAGAGCAGTACTTC. The chain employs TRBV25-1 and TRBJ2-7; 9 bases are shared with TRBD2. V lost 2 bases to trimming and J lost 7 bases; unmatched junction nucleotides: 6. Germline V gene sequence: CDR1 MGHDK, CDR2 SYGVNS. The CDR3 is made up of 14 amino acids.

A few counts support this clonotype. This rearrangement joins TRBV18 to TRBJ2-7; D not certain. Between the trimmed V and J ends, which lost 3 bases and 4 bases, there was a span of 13 bases. Germline CDR1 reads KGHSH; CDR2 reads LQKENI. The CDR3 length is 14 residues. CDR3 bases: TGTGCCAGCTCACCTCCTAAAGTGGGGTACGAGCAGTACTTC. This encodes CASSPPKVGYEQYF.

This clonotype was counted ten times or more. The rearrangement joins TRBV12-3 or TRBV12-4 to TRBJ1-5, with 7 bases aligning to TRBD1. CDR3 length equals 16 residues. The trim removed 3 bases at V and 1 base at J, leaving 6 bases unmatched. The chain's CDR3 is CASSFWGQLSNQPQHF. The CDR3 DNA reads TGTGCCAGCAGTTTCTGGGGACAGCTGAGCAATCAGCCCCAGCATTTT.

The chain couples TRBV5-4 to TRBJ2-1; 12 bases are shared with TRBD2. Germline loops: CDR1 SGHNT, CDR2 YYREEE (reference sequence). With V trimmed by 0 bases and J by 5 bases, 12 bases remained unmatched. This CDR3 spans 19 amino acids. CDR3 protein: CASSLDLAGGPVNHNEQFF. The CDR3 DNA is TGTGCCAGCAGCTTGGATCTAGCGGGAGGGCCGGTTAACCACAATGAGCAGTTCTTC.

This clonotype was counted only a few times. The V call is TRBV5-1, the J call TRBJ2-5; 8 bases map to TRBD1. CDR3 size: 16 residues. Trimming cost V 0 bases and J 5 bases; bases outside gene matches: 9. CDR1 SGHRS and CDR2 YFSETQ come from the germline V gene. The CDR3 DNA follows: TGCGCCAGCAGCTTGGAGGTCGGGCAGGGGGCGGAGACCCAGTACTTC. Translation: CASSLEVGQGAETQYF.

This clonotype occurred many times. This chain connects TRBV5-1 to TRBJ2-7, with D possibly being TRBD2 (5 bases). Trimming cost V 0 bases and J 6 bases, with 13 bases left between them. CDR3 length: 14 residues. CDR1 and CDR2 from the germline V gene are SGHRS and YFSETQ. The CDR3 loop is CASSLVGSAGEQYF. CDR3 bases: TGCGCCAGCAGCTTGGTAGGGTCGGCGGGCGAGCAGTACTTC.

J is TRBJ2-7 and V is TRBV19; TRBD1 is a possible D gene (5 bases). Germline lookup yields CDR1 LNHDA and CDR2 SQIVND (reference sequence). Between the trimmed V and J ends, which lost 3 bases and 2 bases, there was a span of 14 bases. The CDR3 length is 15 residues. CDR3 sequence reads: CASSIRTGGTYEQYF. CDR3 nucleotides: TGTGCCAGTAGTATTAGAACAGGCGGAACCTACGAGCAGTACTTC.

The chain combines TRBV20-1 with TRBJ1-2; no clear D. V lost 2 bases, J lost 3 bases, and 10 bases lay in between. Per the germline V gene, CDR1 is DFQATT and CDR2 is SNEGSKA (reference sequence). The CDR3 runs to 13 residues. In nucleotides, the CDR3 is TGCAGTGCTAGAAGGGCAGGTGACTATGGCTACACCTTC. Encoded protein: CSARRAGDYGYTF.

This clonotype was picked up many times. This chain joins TRBV12-3 or TRBV12-4 and TRBJ1-4; no clear D. The length of the CDR3 is 14 residues. The V end lost 5 bases, the J end lost 12 bases, and 19 bases lay between the germline ends. CDR3 coding DNA: TGTGCCAGCAGTGTCGGAATTCTCAACAAGGAACTGTTTTTT. Protein product: CASSVGILNKELFF.